The 2 T cell receptor beta chains below all came from one sample that was sequenced in a study of blood T cell repertoires in COVID-19. The repertoire was sequenced with immunoSEQ multiplex PCR; TCRdb's copy has only in-frame clones and lacks some. The sample holds a few hundred thousand clones, roughly 85% seen once. Sequencing input: peripheral blood. The source of these receptors is a human donor in a cohort sampled during active COVID-19.

This chain connects TRBV5-1 to TRBJ1-6, with a tentative D call TRBD1 (6 bases). Trimming cost V 3 bases and J 12 bases, with 10 bases left between them. CDR1 SGHRS and CDR2 YFSETQ come from the germline V gene. The CDR3 covers 12 residues. The CDR3 DNA sequence: TGCGCCAGCAGCTCAGGGGTTAGACCCCTCCACTTT. Its protein product is CASSSGVRPLHF.

This chain joins TRBV24-1 and TRBJ2-7; 8 bases map to TRBD1. The CDR3 length is 16 residues. Trimming removed 3 bases from V and 3 bases from J; junction bases left unmatched: 9. The germline V gene has CDR1 KGHDR and CDR2 SFDVKD. CDR3 bases: TGTGCCACCAGTGATGCACCTCGGACAGGGCACTACGAGCAGTACTTC. Protein: CATSDAPRTGHYEQYF.